The clone carrying this T cell receptor (beta chain) was detected a few times. This sample stems from a study of response to subunit inactivated influenza vaccine. The CDR3 spans 14 residues. Trimming cost V 4 bases and J 2 bases, with 9 bases left between them. Germline CDR1 and CDR2: SGHRS and YFSETQ. One entry per CDR3 protein, called by TCRdb with MiXCR from the RT-PCR reads. The sample includes approximately 500,000 distinct CDR3 sequences, 10% to 15% of them seen just once. The chain links TRBV5-1 to TRBJ2-2; no firm D call. This TCR was recovered from a man aged 50-60 years who received an inactivated influenza vaccine. Here the sequenced sample was PBMCs from blood, taken roughly 47 days after vaccination. The CDR3 reads CASSPRYNTGELFF. The CDR3 bases are TGCGCCAGCAGCCCAAGATACAACACCGGGGAGCTGTTTTTT.